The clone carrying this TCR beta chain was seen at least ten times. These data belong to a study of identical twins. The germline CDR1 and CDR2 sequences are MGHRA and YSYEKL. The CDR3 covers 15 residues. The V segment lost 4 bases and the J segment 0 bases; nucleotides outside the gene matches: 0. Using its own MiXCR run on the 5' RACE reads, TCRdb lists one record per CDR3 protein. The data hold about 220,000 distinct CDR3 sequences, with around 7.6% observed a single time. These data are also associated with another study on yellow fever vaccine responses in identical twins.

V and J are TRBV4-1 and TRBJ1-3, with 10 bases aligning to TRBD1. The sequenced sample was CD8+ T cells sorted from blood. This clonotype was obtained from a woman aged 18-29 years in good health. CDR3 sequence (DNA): TGCGCCAGCAGCCGGGACAGGGGCTCTGGAAACACCATATATTTT. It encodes CASSRDRGSGNTIYF.